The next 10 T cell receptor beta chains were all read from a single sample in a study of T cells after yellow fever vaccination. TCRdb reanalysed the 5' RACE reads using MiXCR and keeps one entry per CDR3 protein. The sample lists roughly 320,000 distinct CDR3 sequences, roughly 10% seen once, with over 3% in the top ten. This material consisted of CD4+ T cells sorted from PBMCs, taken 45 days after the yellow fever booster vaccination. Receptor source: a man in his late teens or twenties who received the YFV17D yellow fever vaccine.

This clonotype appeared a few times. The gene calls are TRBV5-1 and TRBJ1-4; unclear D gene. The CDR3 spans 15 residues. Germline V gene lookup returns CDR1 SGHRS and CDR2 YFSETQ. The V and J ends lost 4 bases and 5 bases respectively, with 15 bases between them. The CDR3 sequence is CASSEVDGLNEKLFF. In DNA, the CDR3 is TGCGCCAGCAGCGAGGTCGACGGACTAAATGAAAAACTGTTTTTT.

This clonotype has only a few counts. The CDR3 loop reads CSARDRGHGNTIYF. DNA of the CDR3: TGCAGTGCTAGAGATCGGGGGCACGGAAACACCATATATTTT. The chain is built from TRBV20-1 and TRBJ1-3, with D tentatively TRBD1 (6 bases). The V gene lost 0 bases and the J gene lost 4 bases, with 10 bases spanning the gap. Germline V gene sequence: CDR1 DFQATT, CDR2 SNEGSKA (reference sequence). This CDR3 contains 14 residues.

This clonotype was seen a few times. The CDR3 region is CASSFSSPREQYV. Here the CDR3 DNA reads TGTGCCAGCAGTTTCTCTTCCCCCCGAGAGCAGTACGTC. The chain joins TRBV6-2 or TRBV6-3 to TRBJ2-7; D not resolved. This CDR3 is built from 13 residues. V lost 4 bases to trimming and J lost 7 bases, with 14 bases between them. CDR1 is MNHEY and CDR2 is SVGEGT in the germline V gene.

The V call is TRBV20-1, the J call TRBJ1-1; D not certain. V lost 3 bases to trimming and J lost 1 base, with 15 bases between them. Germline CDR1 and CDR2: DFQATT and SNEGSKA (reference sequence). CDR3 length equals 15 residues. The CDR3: CSARISPLKNTEAFF. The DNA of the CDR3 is TGCAGTGCTAGGATCAGCCCCCTGAAGAACACTGAAGCTTTCTTT.

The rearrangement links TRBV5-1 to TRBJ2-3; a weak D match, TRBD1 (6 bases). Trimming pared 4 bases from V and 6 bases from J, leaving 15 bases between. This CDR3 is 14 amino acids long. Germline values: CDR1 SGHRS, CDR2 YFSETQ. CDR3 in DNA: TGCGCCAGCAGCCCGGGACATCCGGGGGATACGCAGTATTTT. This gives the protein CASSPGHPGDTQYF.

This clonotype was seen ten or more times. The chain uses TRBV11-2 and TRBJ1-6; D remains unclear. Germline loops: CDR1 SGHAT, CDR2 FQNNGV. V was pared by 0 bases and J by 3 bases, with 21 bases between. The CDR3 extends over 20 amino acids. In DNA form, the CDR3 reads TGTGCCAGCAGCTTAGATCGCTTCAGCGATGGAGGTCTCTATAATTCACCCCTCCACTTT. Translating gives CASSLDRFSDGGLYNSPLHF.

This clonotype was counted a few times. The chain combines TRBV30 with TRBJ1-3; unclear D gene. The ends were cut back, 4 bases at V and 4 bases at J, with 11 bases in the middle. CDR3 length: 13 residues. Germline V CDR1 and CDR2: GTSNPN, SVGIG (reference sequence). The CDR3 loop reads CAWNSELGNTIYF. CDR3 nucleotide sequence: TGTGCCTGGAATTCAGAACTCGGAAACACCATATATTTT.

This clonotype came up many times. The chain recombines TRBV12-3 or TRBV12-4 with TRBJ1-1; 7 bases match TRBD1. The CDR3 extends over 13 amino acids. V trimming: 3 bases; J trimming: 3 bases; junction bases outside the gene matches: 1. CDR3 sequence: CASSFDRDTEAFF. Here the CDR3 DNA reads TGTGCCAGCAGTTTCGACAGGGACACTGAAGCTTTCTTT.

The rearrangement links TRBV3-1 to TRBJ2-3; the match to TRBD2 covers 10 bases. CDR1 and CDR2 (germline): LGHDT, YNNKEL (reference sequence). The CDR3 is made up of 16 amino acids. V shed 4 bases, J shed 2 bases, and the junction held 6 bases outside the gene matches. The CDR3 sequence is CASSLSLAGVTDTQYF. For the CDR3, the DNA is TGTGCCAGCAGCCTGTCCCTAGCGGGGGTCACAGATACGCAGTATTTT.

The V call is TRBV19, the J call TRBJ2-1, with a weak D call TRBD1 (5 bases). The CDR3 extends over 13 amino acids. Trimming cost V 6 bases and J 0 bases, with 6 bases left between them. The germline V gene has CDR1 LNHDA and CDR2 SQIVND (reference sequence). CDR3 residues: CASRDSSYNEQFF. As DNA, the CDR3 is TGTGCCAGTAGAGACAGCTCCTACAATGAGCAGTTCTTC.